This T cell receptor beta chain emerged from a study of T cells in Graves' hyperthyroidism and ophthalmopathy. Study in general: Peripheral blood collection took place at initial diagnosis, before any treatment. Study-wide findings and caveats: Most clonotypes expanded in the thyroid (above 0.001) were also present in blood.

Amplification of TCR beta CDR3 regions used RNA as the template. An initial round of RT-PCR targeting the TCR CDR3 relied on the HTBI primer set. TCRdb called the multiplex PCR reads again in MiXCR, with one record for every CDR3 protein. The table has fewer than 300,000 distinct CDR3 sequences, less than 30% seen once; the top ten hold roughly a quarter. This clonotype appeared many times. Its target is unknown. The CDR3 length is 21 residues. Germline CDR1 SGHNT, CDR2 YENEEA. Trimming removed 1 base from V and 0 bases from J, with 22 bases in between. Uncontrolled infection, other autoimmune disease, pregnancy and lactation each barred patients from inclusion. Diagnosis rested on symptoms, serum thyroxine and TRAb, thyroid ultrasound, and orbital computed tomography.

The chain links TRBV11-3 to TRBJ2-6; tentative D call: TRBD2 (7 bases). Sequencing was done on a sample of blood. The receptor's source is a man between 40 and 49 years old with Graves' hyperthyroidism that later progressed to Graves' ophthalmopathy. CDR3 coding DNA: TGTGCCAGCAGCTTAGTCTCGGGCGGGGGCCCTCGACACTCTGGGGCCAACGTCCTGACTTTC. This codes for CASSLVSGGGPRHSGANVLTF.